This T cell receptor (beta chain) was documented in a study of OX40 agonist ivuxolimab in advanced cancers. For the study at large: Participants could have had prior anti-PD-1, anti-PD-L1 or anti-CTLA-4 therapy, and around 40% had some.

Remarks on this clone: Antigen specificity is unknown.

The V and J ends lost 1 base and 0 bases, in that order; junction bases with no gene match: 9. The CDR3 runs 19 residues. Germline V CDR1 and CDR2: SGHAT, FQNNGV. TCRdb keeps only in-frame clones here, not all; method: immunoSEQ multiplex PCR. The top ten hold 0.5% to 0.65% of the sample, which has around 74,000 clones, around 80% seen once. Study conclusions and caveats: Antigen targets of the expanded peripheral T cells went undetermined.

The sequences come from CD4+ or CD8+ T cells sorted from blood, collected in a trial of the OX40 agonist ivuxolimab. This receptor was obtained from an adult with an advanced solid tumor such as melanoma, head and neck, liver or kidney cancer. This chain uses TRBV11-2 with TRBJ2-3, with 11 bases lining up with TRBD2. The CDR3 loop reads CASSLALAGGSGSTDTQYF. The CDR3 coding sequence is TGTGCCAGCAGCTTAGCGCTAGCGGGAGGCTCTGGGAGCACAGATACGCAGTATTTT.